The T cell receptor (beta chain) described here comes from a study of blood T cell repertoires in COVID-19. Germline V gives CDR1 SGHTA, CDR2 FQGNSA. This CDR3 contains 14 residues. Trimming shortened V by 4 bases and J by 11 bases, and 18 bases separated the two germline ends. Repertoires were generated with immunoSEQ multiplex PCR, while TCRdb's copy carries only in-frame clones and drops some. The sample consists of under 100,000 clones, around 80% of them appearing once. The V and J genes are TRBV7-2 and TRBJ2-1, with unresolved D. This TCR was sampled from a woman aged 55-69 years with acute or convalescent COVID-19. What was sequenced was peripheral blood. As DNA, the CDR3 is TGTGCCAGCAGCTCTCGAGAGGTAACAATGAAGCAGTTCTTC. Its translation is CASSSREVTMKQFF. The full variable domain, rest sourced from reference TRBV7-2 and TRBJ2-1, is GAGVSQSPSNKVTEKGKDVELRCDPISGHTALYWYRQSLGQGLEFLIYFQGNSAPDKSGLPSDRFSAERTGGSVSTLTIQRTQQEDSAVYLCASSSREVTMKQFFGPGTRLTVL.